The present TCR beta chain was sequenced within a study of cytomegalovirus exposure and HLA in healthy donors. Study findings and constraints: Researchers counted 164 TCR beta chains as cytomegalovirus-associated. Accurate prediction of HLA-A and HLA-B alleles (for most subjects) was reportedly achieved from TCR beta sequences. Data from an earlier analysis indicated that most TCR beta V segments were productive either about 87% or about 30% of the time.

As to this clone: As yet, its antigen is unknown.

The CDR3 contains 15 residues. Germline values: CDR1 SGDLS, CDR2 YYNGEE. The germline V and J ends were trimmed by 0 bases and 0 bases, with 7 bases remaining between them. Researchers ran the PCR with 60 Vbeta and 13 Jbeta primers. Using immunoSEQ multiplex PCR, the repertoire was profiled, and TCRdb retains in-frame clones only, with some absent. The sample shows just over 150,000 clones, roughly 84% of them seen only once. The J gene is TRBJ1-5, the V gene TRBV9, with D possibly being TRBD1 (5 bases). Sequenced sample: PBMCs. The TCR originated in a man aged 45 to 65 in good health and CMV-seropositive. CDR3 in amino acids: CASSVAGYSNQPQHF. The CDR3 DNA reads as TGTGCCAGCAGCGTAGCAGGGTATAGCAATCAGCCCCAGCATTTT. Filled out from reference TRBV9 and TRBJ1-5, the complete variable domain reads DSGVTQTPKHLITATGQRVTLRCSPRSGDLSVYWYQQSLDQGLQFLIQYYNGEERAKGNILERFSAQQFPDLHSELNLSSLELGDSALYFCASSVAGYSNQPQHFGDGTRLSIL.